Below, 26 T cell receptor beta chains from the same sample are listed, as sequenced in a study of T cell repertoires in MIS-A myocarditis. TCRdb's copy holds only in-frame clones and misses some; the assay was immunoSEQ multiplex PCR. Of roughly 14,000 clones listed, over 70% are singletons. The sequenced sample was left ventricle heart tissue obtained at autopsy. The source of these receptors is a man between 18 and 29 years old with fulminant myocarditis from multisystem inflammatory syndrome in adults (MIS-A) after COVID-19.

This rearrangement joins TRBV7-3 to TRBJ1-1; no clear D. CDR3 length: 13 amino acids. Germline V gene data show CDR1 as SGHTA and CDR2 as FQGTGA. V was trimmed by 2 bases and J by 3 bases, leaving 7 bases between them. The CDR3: CASSLSDYTEAFF. CDR3 DNA: TGTGCCAGCAGCTTATCGGATTACACTGAAGCTTTCTTT.

The chain is built from TRBV11-1 and TRBJ1-2; D gene uncertain. The length of the CDR3 is 15 residues. Between the trimmed V and J ends, which lost 6 bases and 8 bases, there was a span of 22 bases. Germline assignment: CDR1 SGHAT and CDR2 FQDESV (reference sequence). For the CDR3, the DNA is TGTGCCAGCAGTCGAGTGGACGGATACTTCGGAGGCTACACCTTC. Amino acid sequence: CASSRVDGYFGGYTF.

The chain is built from TRBV11-2 and TRBJ2-3, with D perhaps TRBD1 (6 bases). The germline CDR1 and CDR2 sequences are SGHAT and FQNNGV. Trimming pared 4 bases from V and 2 bases from J, leaving 16 bases between. CDR3 length equals 16 residues. CDR3 residues: CASSSPTGPLTDTQYF. The CDR3 region has the DNA TGTGCCAGCAGCTCCCCAACAGGGCCCCTCACAGATACGCAGTATTTT.

This clone was picked up a small number of times. V gene TRBV29-1 combines with J gene TRBJ2-7; D is unclear. The V end was cut by 4 bases, the J end by 4 bases, with 11 bases between. The CDR3 consists of 12 residues. Germline V gene lookup returns CDR1 SQVTM and CDR2 ANQGSEA. The CDR3 bases are TGCAGCGTTGGTAACAGCGTATACGAGCAGTACTTC. It yields the protein CSVGNSVYEQYF.

J is TRBJ1-1 and V is TRBV10-3, with TRBD1 identical over 10 bases. The CDR3 consists of 18 residues. The V segment lost 2 bases and the J segment 0 bases; nucleotides outside the gene matches: 9. Per the germline V gene, CDR1 is ENHRY and CDR2 is SYGVKD. In DNA form, the CDR3 reads TGTGCCATCAGTGAGACAAGGACAGGGGGGCAATTGAACACTGAAGCTTTCTTT. This translates into CAISETRTGGQLNTEAFF.

The V and J genes are TRBV6-5 and TRBJ2-2; 7 bases agree with TRBD2. V shed 8 bases and J 7 bases; nucleotides not matched to a gene: 4. Germline V gives CDR1 MNHEY, CDR2 SVGAGI. The CDR3 spans 12 residues. This CDR3 is CASAGAGGELFF. In DNA form, the CDR3 reads TGTGCCAGCGCGGGAGCGGGCGGGGAGCTGTTTTTT.

The chain employs TRBV11-2 and TRBJ1-5; D may be TRBD1 (6 bases). The germline gives CDR1 SGHAT, CDR2 FQNNGV. Trimming stripped 3 bases from V and 8 bases from J, with 14 bases between. The length of the CDR3 is 14 residues. The CDR3 region is CASSLAGGGEPQHF. CDR3 bases: TGTGCCAGCAGCTTGGCCGGGGGCGGGGAGCCCCAGCATTTT.

The chain carries TRBV28 and TRBJ2-7, with D unresolved. This CDR3 contains 13 residues. The V gene lost 3 bases and the J gene lost 2 bases, with 8 bases spanning the gap. The germline V gene has CDR1 MDHEN and CDR2 SYDVKM. CDR3 DNA: TGTGCCAGCAGTTTCTTGGGGACCTACGAGCAGTACTTC. The encoded protein is CASSFLGTYEQYF. The whole variable domain, remainder taken from reference TRBV28 and TRBJ2-7, is DVKVTQSSRYLVKRTGEKVFLECVQDMDHENMFWYRQDPGLGLRLIYFSYDVKMKEKGDIPEGYSVSREKKERFSLILESASTNQTSMYLCASSFLGTYEQYFGPGTRLTVT.

This chain uses TRBV27 with TRBJ2-3; the D gene is possibly TRBD1 (6 bases). CDR3 length: 16 residues. Germline CDR1 reads MNHEY; CDR2 reads SMNVEV (reference sequence). Trimming removed 4 bases at V and 2 bases at J, with 16 bases between. The CDR3 sequence is CASSSRQVHSTDTQYF. CDR3 in DNA: TGTGCCAGCAGTTCCCGACAGGTCCATTCCACAGATACGCAGTATTTT.

V gene TRBV30 combines with J gene TRBJ2-1; maybe TRBD2 (6 bases). The CDR3 is 19 amino acids. Germline CDR1 is GTSNPN and CDR2 is SVGIG (reference sequence). Between the trimmed V and J ends, which lost 0 bases and 6 bases, there was a span of 27 bases. Here the CDR3 DNA reads TGTGCCTGGAGTGTACTTTCGGGGTCGCCGGGACTGTATCCCAATGAGCAGTTCTTC. Its protein product is CAWSVLSGSPGLYPNEQFF. Together with reference TRBV30 and TRBJ2-1, the CDR3 gives the full variable domain: SQTIHQWPATLVQPVGSPLSLECTVEGTSNPNLYWYRQAAGRGLQLLFYSVGIGQISSEVPQNLSASRPQDRQFILSSKKLLLSDSGFYLCAWSVLSGSPGLYPNEQFFGPGTRLTVL.

CDR3 sequence reads: CASSYRGPPGELFF. In nucleotides, the CDR3 is TGTGCCAGCAGTTACAGGGGGCCGCCCGGGGAGCTGTTTTTT. The chain links TRBV6-5 to TRBJ2-2, with 7 bases that match TRBD1. The germline CDR1 and CDR2 sequences are MNHEY and SVGAGI. V lost 2 bases and J lost 6; bases outside the gene matches: 3. The CDR3 loop spans 14 amino acids.

The rearrangement links TRBV27 to TRBJ1-4; D remains unclear. There are 15 residues in the CDR3. Germline V gives CDR1 MNHEY, CDR2 SMNVEV (reference sequence). Trimming stripped 5 bases from V and 0 bases from J, with 10 bases between. This chain's CDR3 is CASSTTPATNEKLFF. The CDR3, as DNA: TGTGCCAGCAGTACCACCCCTGCAACTAATGAAAAACTGTTTTTT.

CDR3 nucleotide sequence: TGCAGCGTTGTAATCCAGGATAACCTCTATGGCTACACCTTC. It is translated as CSVVIQDNLYGYTF. The rearrangement joins TRBV29-1 to TRBJ1-2, with D uncertain. The CDR3 totals 14 residues. The germline CDR1 and CDR2 sequences are SQVTM and ANQGSEA. The V end was cut by 4 bases, the J end by 4 bases, with 16 bases between.

The chain is built from TRBV28 and TRBJ1-6; D remains ambiguous. The CDR3 consists of 16 residues. Trimming shortened V by 5 bases and J by 0 bases, and 11 bases separated the two germline ends. Germline assignment: CDR1 MDHEN and CDR2 SYDVKM. The CDR3 here is CASSRQRSSYNSPLHF. The DNA of the CDR3 is TGTGCCAGCAGTCGACAACGGAGCTCCTATAATTCACCCCTCCACTTT.

The V gene is TRBV10-1, the J gene TRBJ2-3; D is tentatively TRBD1 or TRBD2 (5 bases each). The germline CDR1 and CDR2 sequences are WNHNN and SYGVQD (reference sequence). Trimming removed 3 bases from V and 0 bases from J, with 13 bases in between. The CDR3 is 16 amino acids. The DNA of the CDR3 is TGCGCCAGCAGTGAAGGTTACGGGGCTAGCACAGATACGCAGTATTTT. Translating gives CASSEGYGASTDTQYF.

The chain joins TRBV27 to TRBJ2-7; no clear D. The CDR3 consists of 15 residues. Trimming left V 2 bases short and J 2 bases short, with 13 bases between. Germline CDR1 is MNHEY and CDR2 is SMNVEV (reference sequence). CDR3 region: CASSLSSALTYEQYF. CDR3 coding DNA: TGTGCCAGCAGTTTAAGCTCGGCACTTACCTACGAGCAGTACTTC.

A few counts support this clone. The rearrangement joins TRBV4-1 to TRBJ2-1; 10 bases are a match to TRBD2. J lost 3 bases, V lost 4 bases, and 3 bases had no gene match. CDR3 length: 15 amino acids. Germline-derived CDR1 and CDR2 are MGHRA and YSYEKL. CDR3 DNA: TGCGCCAGCAGCCCTAGCGGGAGACTCTACAATGAGCAGTTCTTC. The encoded protein is CASSPSGRLYNEQFF.

This rearrangement joins TRBV7-2 to TRBJ1-1, with a possible D match to TRBD1 (5 bases). In germline, CDR1 is SGHTA, CDR2 FQGNSA. The length of the CDR3 is 15 residues. Deletions cut 1 base from V and 8 bases from J, with 17 bases between. The CDR3 bases are TGTGCCAGCAGCTTAGTGGCAGGGTTTTTGGGAGAAGCTTTCTTT. Its translation: CASSLVAGFLGEAFF. Drawing the rest from reference TRBV7-2 and TRBJ1-1, the complete variable domain is GAGVSQSPSNKVTEKGKDVELRCDPISGHTALYWYRQSLGQGLEFLIYFQGNSAPDKSGLPSDRFSAERTGGSVSTLTIQRTQQEDSAVYLCASSLVAGFLGEAFFGQGTRLTVV.

This chain joins TRBV4-1 and TRBJ1-6; perhaps TRBD1 as D (6 bases). The V and J ends lost 8 bases and 5 bases respectively, with 13 bases between them. The length of the CDR3 is 14 residues. The germline gives CDR1 MGHRA, CDR2 YSYEKL. Here the CDR3 DNA reads TGCGCCAGCCAGCAGGGGAATCATAATTCACCCCTCCACTTT. Translated, it gives CASQQGNHNSPLHF.

This clone has just one count. This chain connects TRBV5-4 to TRBJ1-2; D gene uncertain. The length of the CDR3 is 13 residues. Deletions cut 5 bases from V and 1 base from J, with 9 bases between. Germline CDR1 is SGHNT and CDR2 is YYREEE (reference sequence). For the CDR3, the DNA is TGTGCCAGCAGAAGGTCCCTTAACTATGGCTACACCTTC. Translated: CASRRSLNYGYTF.

The gene calls are TRBV19 and TRBJ2-3; perhaps TRBD2 as D (5 bases). Germline V gene data show CDR1 as LNHDA and CDR2 as SQIVND (reference sequence). Trimming took off 3 bases at V and 3 bases at J, with 10 bases between the two ends. The CDR3 has 14 residues. This chain's CDR3 is CASSMGLATDTQYF. In nucleotides, the CDR3 is TGTGCCAGTAGTATGGGTCTAGCTACAGATACGCAGTATTTT.

V is TRBV2 and J is TRBJ2-2; 9 nucleotides align to TRBD2. Losses at the gene ends were 7 bases for V and 4 bases for J; bases not matched to a gene: 7. The CDR3 is 15 residues long. Germline CDR1 SNHLY, CDR2 FYNNEI. The DNA of the CDR3 is TGTGCCAGCATAAAGCGGGAGGTCGCCACCGGGGAGCTGTTTTTT. Protein: CASIKREVATGELFF.

The chain joins TRBV5-5 to TRBJ2-5, with D possibly matching TRBD1 (5 bases). Trimming stripped 0 bases from V and 1 base from J, with 10 bases between. The length of the CDR3 is 15 residues. In germline, CDR1 is SGHKS, CDR2 YYEKEE (reference sequence). The CDR3 DNA reads as TGTGCCAGCAGCTTGGTAGGACAAACCCAAGAGACCCAGTACTTC. Translated: CASSLVGQTQETQYF.

This clone has just one count. This chain links TRBV2 with TRBJ1-4; D unresolved. This CDR3 is built from 12 residues. The V and J ends lost 6 bases and 8 bases respectively, with 10 bases between them. Germline V gene sequence: CDR1 SNHLY, CDR2 FYNNEI. The CDR3 loop is CASSPWEEKLFF. The CDR3 bases are TGTGCCAGCAGCCCCTGGGAAGAAAAACTGTTTTTT.

The rearrangement links TRBV2 to TRBJ2-5, with D possibly matching TRBD1 (6 bases). Germline lookup yields CDR1 SNHLY and CDR2 FYNNEI. CDR3 length equals 13 residues. V was shortened by 2 bases and J by 2 bases, with 6 bases between the two germline ends. The CDR3 is CASSERGQETQYF. CDR3 in DNA: TGTGCCAGCAGTGAAAGGGGGCAAGAGACCCAGTACTTC.

This clone has just one count. This chain uses TRBV6-6 with TRBJ2-2; D is ambiguous. Trimming pared 5 bases from V and 1 base from J, leaving 11 bases between. The CDR3 runs 15 residues. Germline V CDR1 and CDR2: MNHNY, SVGAGI (reference sequence). This CDR3 reads CASSTSLLNTGELFF. The CDR3 DNA is TGTGCCAGCAGTACCTCCCTATTGAACACCGGGGAGCTGTTTTTT.